This T cell receptor (beta chain) comes out of a study of blood T cell repertoires in COVID-19. Study context: Samples of COVID-19 (acute and convalescent) were obtained from the United States, Italy and Spain. PBMCs, B-cell-depleted T cells, or T cells were the source of the cDNA or gDNA that made up the material.

Authors' processing steps: For nucleated cells, counts were estimated from reference gene primer amplification. Here immunoSEQ multiplex PCR was the method, and the copy in TCRdb shows in-frame clones only, minus some. The V and J calls and clone size are taken from that table; D and trimming were inferred from the DNA. The table records a few thousand clones, over 75% of them present only once. This TCR derives from a woman over 75 with acute or convalescent COVID-19. Sequenced material: peripheral blood.

DNA for the CDR3: TGTGCCAGCAGTTTAGACAGGGTATCCTACGAGCAGTACTTC. Its translation: CASSLDRVSYEQYF. The chain carries TRBV27 and TRBJ2-7, with 7 bases identical to TRBD1. This CDR3 region has 14 residues. Germline CDR1 reads MNHEY; CDR2 reads SMNVEV (reference sequence). The ends lost 2 bases at V and 1 base at J; junction bases unmatched: 2.